These 14 T cell receptor beta chains came from one sample sequenced in a study of blood T cells in healthy people across ages. A second about 7 to 11 cycle PCR used barcoded and J-beta primers. TCRdb processed the 5' RACE reads anew with MiXCR; each CDR3 protein has one entry. The sample consists of about 800,000 distinct CDR3 sequences, 58% of them appearing once. The sequenced material came from blood. These receptors all stem from a man between 25 and 39 years old in good health.

This clonotype was detected a few times. The gene calls are TRBV29-1 and TRBJ2-1; 7 bases match TRBD1. J gave up 6 bases and V 1 base, and 15 bases lay outside the gene matches. Germline values: CDR1 SQVTM, CDR2 ANQGSEA. The CDR3 extends over 17 amino acids. CDR3 residues: CSVEGGGQTQKSNEQFF. The CDR3 DNA reads as TGCAGCGTTGAAGGAGGGGGACAGACCCAAAAATCCAATGAGCAGTTCTTC.

This clonotype appeared a few times. The rearrangement joins TRBV5-1 to TRBJ2-7; D is perhaps TRBD2 (6 bases). V shed 4 bases and J shed 3 bases, with 11 bases lying between them. The CDR3 has 13 amino acids. Germline CDR1 and CDR2: SGHRS and YFSETQ. The CDR3 is CASSGGPDYEQYF. As DNA, the CDR3 is TGCGCCAGCAGCGGAGGGCCCGACTACGAGCAGTACTTC.

V gene TRBV20-1 combines with J gene TRBJ2-1; perhaps TRBD2 as D (6 bases). CDR3 size: 16 residues. V shed 2 bases and J shed 0 bases, with 14 bases lying between them. Germline V gives CDR1 DFQATT, CDR2 SNEGSKA (reference sequence). The CDR3 sequence: CSARLGGPSSYNEQFF. CDR3 coding DNA: TGCAGTGCTAGATTGGGGGGACCGAGCTCCTACAATGAGCAGTTCTTC.

Note on this clonotype: A read error may explain this, as a much larger clone is one base away. V usage is TRBV29-1 and J usage is TRBJ2-1; D is perhaps TRBD2 (5 bases). The length of the CDR3 is 14 residues. V lost 8 bases, J lost 4 bases, and 18 bases lay in between. Germline CDR1 SQVTM, CDR2 ANQGSEA. The CDR3 DNA follows: TGCAGCTTCACCCCACGAGCGGTTTACAATGAGCAGTTCTTC. Translating gives CSFTPRAVYNEQFF.

CDR3: CSASRVTGDEQFF. As DNA, the CDR3 is TGCAGTGCTAGTCGGGTAACAGGCGATGAGCAGTTCTTC. V gene TRBV20-1 combines with J gene TRBJ2-1; D is perhaps TRBD1 (5 bases). The CDR3 runs to 13 residues. Trimming shortened V by 3 bases and J by 8 bases, and 14 bases separated the two germline ends. Looked up from germline, CDR1 is DFQATT and CDR2 is SNEGSKA (reference sequence).

This clonotype was observed a few times. The gene calls are TRBV9 and TRBJ1-1; tentatively, D is TRBD1 (5 bases). Deletions cut 2 bases from V and 2 bases from J, with 13 bases between. From germline, CDR1 is SGDLS and CDR2 YYNGEE. The CDR3 covers 15 residues. For the CDR3, the DNA is TGTGCCAGCAGCGTCGGAGGACAAGTAAACACTGAAGCTTTCTTT. It codes for CASSVGGQVNTEAFF.

The chain employs TRBV3-1 and TRBJ2-3; 7 nucleotides align to TRBD2. J was trimmed by 4 bases and V by 3 bases; bases with no gene match: 10. Germline loops: CDR1 LGHDT, CDR2 YNNKEL (reference sequence). There are 16 residues in the CDR3. The CDR3 protein is CASSQGPGGRADTQYF. The CDR3 DNA reads as TGTGCCAGCAGCCAGGGGCCCGGGGGGAGAGCAGATACGCAGTATTTT.

This sequence joins TRBV10-2 and TRBJ2-7, with D perhaps given as TRBD1 or TRBD2 (5 bases each). In germline, CDR1 is WSHSY, CDR2 SAAADI. CDR3 size: 13 residues. The V end was cut by 7 bases, the J end by 1 base, with 11 bases between. DNA for the CDR3: TGCGCCAGCACCATTGGGACGTCCTACGAGCAGTACTTC. This codes for CASTIGTSYEQYF.

The J gene is TRBJ2-6, the V gene TRBV28; TRBD2 is a possible D gene (6 bases). The germline CDR1 and CDR2 sequences are MDHEN and SYDVKM. The V end was cut by 4 bases, the J end by 0 bases, with 13 bases between. This CDR3 is built from 17 residues. As DNA, the CDR3 is TGTGCCAGCAGTTCGTGGAGGGCCCCCTCTGGGGCCAACGTCCTGACTTTC. Amino acids: CASSSWRAPSGANVLTF.

The chain recombines TRBV4-3 with TRBJ2-3; D is undetermined. Trimming pared 1 base from V and 1 base from J, leaving 3 bases between. Germline-derived CDR1 and CDR2 are LGHNA and YSLEER. This CDR3 is 13 amino acids long. The chain's CDR3 is CASSQVGTDTQYF. CDR3 bases: TGCGCCAGCAGCCAAGTCGGCACAGATACGCAGTATTTT.

The chain couples TRBV20-1 to TRBJ1-2; 9 bases are a match to TRBD1. The ends lost 0 bases at V and 5 bases at J; junction bases unmatched: 4. The germline V gene encodes CDR1 DFQATT and CDR2 SNEGSKA (reference sequence). The CDR3 contains 14 residues. CDR3 bases: TGCAGTGCTAGAGACATGGACAGGGGATATGGCTACACCTTC. Translating it yields CSARDMDRGYGYTF.

In regard to this clonotype: Since a much larger clone is just one base distant, this may be a read error. V is TRBV20-1 and J is TRBJ2-4, with 10 positions matching TRBD2. The J call is uncertain, as TRBJ2-5 better fits the DNA end. The CDR3 loop spans 16 amino acids. The germline V gene encodes CDR1 DFQATT and CDR2 SNEGSKA (reference sequence). CDR3 protein: CSASPAAGGTQGTQYF. The CDR3 DNA sequence: TGCAGTGCCTCCCCTGCAGCGGGGGGGACCCAAGGGACCCAGTACTTC.

The genes are TRBV7-2 and TRBJ1-2, with 10 bases identical to TRBD1. Germline CDR1 SGHTA, CDR2 FQGNSA. The CDR3 totals 16 residues. The ends lost 5 bases at V and 5 bases at J; junction bases unmatched: 11. CDR3 DNA: TGTGCCAGCAGCCCCGACAGGGGGCTCAACCGATATGGCTACACCTTC. Amino acids: CASSPDRGLNRYGYTF.

The chain links TRBV28 to TRBJ2-5, with no clear D. The CDR3 spans 13 residues. V was cut by 7 bases and J by 13 bases, with 22 bases left in between. Germline CDR1 is MDHEN and CDR2 is SYDVKM. The CDR3 spells CASTPHEMGPGYF. The CDR3 DNA is TGTGCCAGCACGCCCCATGAGATGGGCCCTGGGTACTTC.